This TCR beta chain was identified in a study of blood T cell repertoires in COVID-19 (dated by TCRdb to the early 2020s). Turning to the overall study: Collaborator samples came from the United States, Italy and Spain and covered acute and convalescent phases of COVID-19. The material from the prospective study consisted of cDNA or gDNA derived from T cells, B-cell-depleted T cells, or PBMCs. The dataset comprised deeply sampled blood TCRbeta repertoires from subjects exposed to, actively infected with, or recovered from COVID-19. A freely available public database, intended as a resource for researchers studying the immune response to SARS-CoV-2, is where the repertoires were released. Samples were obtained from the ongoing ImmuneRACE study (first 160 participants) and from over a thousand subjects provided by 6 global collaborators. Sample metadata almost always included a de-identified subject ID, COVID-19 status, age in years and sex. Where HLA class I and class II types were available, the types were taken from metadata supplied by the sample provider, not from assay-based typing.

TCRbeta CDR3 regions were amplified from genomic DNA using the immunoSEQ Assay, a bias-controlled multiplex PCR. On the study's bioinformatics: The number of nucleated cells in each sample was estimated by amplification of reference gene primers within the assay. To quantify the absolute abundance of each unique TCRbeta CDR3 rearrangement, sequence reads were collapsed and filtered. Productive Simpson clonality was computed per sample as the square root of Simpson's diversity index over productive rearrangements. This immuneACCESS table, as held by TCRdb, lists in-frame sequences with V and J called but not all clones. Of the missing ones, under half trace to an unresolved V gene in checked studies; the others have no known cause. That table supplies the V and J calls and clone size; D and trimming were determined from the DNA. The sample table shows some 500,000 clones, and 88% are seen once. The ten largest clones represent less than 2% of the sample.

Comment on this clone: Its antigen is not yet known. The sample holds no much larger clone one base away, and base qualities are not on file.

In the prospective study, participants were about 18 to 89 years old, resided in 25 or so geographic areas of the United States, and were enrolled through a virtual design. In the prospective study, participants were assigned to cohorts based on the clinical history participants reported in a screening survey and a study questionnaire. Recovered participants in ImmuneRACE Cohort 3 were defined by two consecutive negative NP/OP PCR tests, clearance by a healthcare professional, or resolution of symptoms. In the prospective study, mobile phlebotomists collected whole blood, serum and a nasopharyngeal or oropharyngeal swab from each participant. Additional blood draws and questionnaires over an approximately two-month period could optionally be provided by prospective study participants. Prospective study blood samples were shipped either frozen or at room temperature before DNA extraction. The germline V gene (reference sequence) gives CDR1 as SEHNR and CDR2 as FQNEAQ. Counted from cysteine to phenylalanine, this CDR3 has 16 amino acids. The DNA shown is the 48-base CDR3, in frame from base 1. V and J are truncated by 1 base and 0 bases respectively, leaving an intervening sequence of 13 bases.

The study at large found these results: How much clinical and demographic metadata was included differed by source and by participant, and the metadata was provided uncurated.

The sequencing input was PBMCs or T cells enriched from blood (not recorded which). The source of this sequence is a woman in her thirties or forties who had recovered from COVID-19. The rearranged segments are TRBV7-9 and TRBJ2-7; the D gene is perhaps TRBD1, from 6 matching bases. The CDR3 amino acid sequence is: CASSLELTGSSYEQYF. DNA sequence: TGTGCCAGCAGCTTAGAACTCACAGGGAGCTCCTACGAGCAGTACTTC.